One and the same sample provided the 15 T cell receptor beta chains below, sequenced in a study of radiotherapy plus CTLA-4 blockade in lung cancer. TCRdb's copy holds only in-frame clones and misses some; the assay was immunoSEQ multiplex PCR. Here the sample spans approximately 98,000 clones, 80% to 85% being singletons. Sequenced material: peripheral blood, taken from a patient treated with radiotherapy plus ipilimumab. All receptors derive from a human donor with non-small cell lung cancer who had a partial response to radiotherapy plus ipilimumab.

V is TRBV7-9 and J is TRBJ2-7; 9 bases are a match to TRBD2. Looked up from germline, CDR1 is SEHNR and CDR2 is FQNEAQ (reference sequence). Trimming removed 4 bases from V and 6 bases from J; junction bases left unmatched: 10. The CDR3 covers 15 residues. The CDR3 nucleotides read TGTGCCAGCAGCTCAGTGGGGCGGGAGGGAGGCGAGCAGTACTTC. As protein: CASSSVGREGGEQYF.

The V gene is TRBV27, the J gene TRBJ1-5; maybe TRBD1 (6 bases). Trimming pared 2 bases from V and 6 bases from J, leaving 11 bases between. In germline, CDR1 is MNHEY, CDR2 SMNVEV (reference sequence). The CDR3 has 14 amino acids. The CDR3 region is CASSLGQGFQPQHF. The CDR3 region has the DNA TGTGCCAGCAGTTTAGGTCAGGGGTTTCAGCCCCAGCATTTT.

Here the CDR3 reads CASSLQGNQPQHF. CDR3 bases: TGCGCCAGCAGCTTACAGGGTAACCAGCCCCAGCATTTT. The chain is built from TRBV5-1 and TRBJ1-5, with D perhaps matching TRBD1 (6 bases). This CDR3 contains 13 residues. Germline-derived CDR1 and CDR2 are SGHRS and YFSETQ. V was shortened by 2 bases and J by 7 bases, with 10 bases between the two germline ends.

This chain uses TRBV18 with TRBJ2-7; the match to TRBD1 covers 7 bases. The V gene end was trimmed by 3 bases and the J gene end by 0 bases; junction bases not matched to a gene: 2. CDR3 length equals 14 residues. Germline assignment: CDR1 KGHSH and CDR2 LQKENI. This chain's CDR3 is CASSPGQVSYEQYF. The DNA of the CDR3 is TGTGCCAGCTCACCCGGACAGGTCTCCTACGAGCAGTACTTC. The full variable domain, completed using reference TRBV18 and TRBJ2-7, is NAGVMQNPRHLVRRRGQEARLRCSPMKGHSHVYWYRQLPEEGLKFMVYLQKENIIDESGMPKERFSAEFPKEGPSILRIQQVVRGDSAAYFCASSPGQVSYEQYFGPGTRLTVT.

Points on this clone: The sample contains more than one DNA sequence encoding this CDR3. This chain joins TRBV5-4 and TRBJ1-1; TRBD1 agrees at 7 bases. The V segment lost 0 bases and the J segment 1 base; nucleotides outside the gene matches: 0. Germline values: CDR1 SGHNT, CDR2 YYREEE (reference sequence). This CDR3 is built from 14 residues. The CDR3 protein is CASSLDRGNTEAFF. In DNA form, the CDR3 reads TGTGCCAGCAGCTTGGACAGGGGGAACACTGAAGCTTTCTTT. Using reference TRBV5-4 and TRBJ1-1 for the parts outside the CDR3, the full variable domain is ETGVTQSPTHLIKTRGQQVTLRCSSQSGHNTVSWYQQALGQGPQFIFQYYREEENGRGNFPPRFSGLQFPNYSSELNVNALELDDSALYLCASSLDRGNTEAFFGQGTRLTVV.

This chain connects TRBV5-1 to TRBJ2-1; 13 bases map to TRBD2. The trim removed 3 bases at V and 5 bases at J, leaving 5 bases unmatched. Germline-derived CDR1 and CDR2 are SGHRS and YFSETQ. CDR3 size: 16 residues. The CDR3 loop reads CASSSRLAGGNNEQFF. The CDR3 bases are TGCGCCAGCAGCTCTCGACTAGCGGGAGGAAACAATGAGCAGTTCTTC. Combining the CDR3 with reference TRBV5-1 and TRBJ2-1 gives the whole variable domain KAGVTQTPRYLIKTRGQQVTLSCSPISGHRSVSWYQQTPGQGLQFLFEYFSETQRNKGNFPGRFSGRQFSNSRSEMNVSTLELGDSALYLCASSSRLAGGNNEQFFGPGTRLTVL.

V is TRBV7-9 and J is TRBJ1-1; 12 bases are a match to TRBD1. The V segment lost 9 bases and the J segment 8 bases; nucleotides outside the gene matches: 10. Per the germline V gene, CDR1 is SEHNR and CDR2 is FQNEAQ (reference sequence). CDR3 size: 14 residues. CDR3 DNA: TGTGCCAGTGGGCCGGGACAGGGGGCTAAGGAAGCTTTCTTT. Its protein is CASGPGQGAKEAFF.

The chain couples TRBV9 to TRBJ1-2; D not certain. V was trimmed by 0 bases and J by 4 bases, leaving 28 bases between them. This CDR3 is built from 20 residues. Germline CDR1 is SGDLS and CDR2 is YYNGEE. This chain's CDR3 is CASSVAVANPRATPLYGYTF. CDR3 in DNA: TGTGCCAGCAGCGTAGCCGTAGCCAACCCGAGGGCCACACCTCTCTATGGCTACACCTTC. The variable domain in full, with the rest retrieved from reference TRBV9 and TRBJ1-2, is DSGVTQTPKHLITATGQRVTLRCSPRSGDLSVYWYQQSLDQGLQFLIQYYNGEERAKGNILERFSAQQFPDLHSELNLSSLELGDSALYFCASSVAVANPRATPLYGYTFGSGTRLTVV.

For the CDR3, the DNA is TGTGCCACCCCGCCGGGACTAGCGAGCACAGATACGCAGTATTTT. It codes for CATPPGLASTDTQYF. The gene calls are TRBV2 and TRBJ2-3, with 10 positions matching TRBD2. Germline assignment: CDR1 SNHLY and CDR2 FYNNEI. V lost 10 bases to trimming and J lost 0 bases; unmatched junction nucleotides: 7. The CDR3 runs 15 residues. The complete variable domain, with remaining parts taken from reference TRBV2 and TRBJ2-3, reads EPEVTQTPSHQVTQMGQEVILRCVPISNHLYFYWYRQILGQKVEFLVSFYNNEISEKSEIFDDQFSVERPDGSNFTLKIRSTKLEDSAMYFCATPPGLASTDTQYFGPGTRLTVL.

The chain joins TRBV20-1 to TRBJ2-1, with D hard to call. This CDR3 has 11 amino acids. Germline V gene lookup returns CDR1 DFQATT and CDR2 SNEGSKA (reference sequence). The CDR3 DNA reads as TGCAGCCCCGGCGGTAACAATGAGCAGTTCTTC. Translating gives CSPGGNNEQFF.

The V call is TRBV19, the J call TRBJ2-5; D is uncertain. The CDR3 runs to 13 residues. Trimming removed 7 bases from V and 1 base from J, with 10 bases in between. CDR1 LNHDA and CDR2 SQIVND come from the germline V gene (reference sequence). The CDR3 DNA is TGTGCCAGTAACCGGCGGAGCCAAGAGACCCAGTACTTC. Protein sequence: CASNRRSQETQYF. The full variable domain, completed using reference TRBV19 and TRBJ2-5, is DGGITQSPKYLFRKEGQNVTLSCEQNLNHDAMYWYRQDPGQGLRLIYYSQIVNDFQKGDIAEGYSVSREKKESFPLTVTSAQKNPTAFYLCASNRRSQETQYFGPGTRLLVL.

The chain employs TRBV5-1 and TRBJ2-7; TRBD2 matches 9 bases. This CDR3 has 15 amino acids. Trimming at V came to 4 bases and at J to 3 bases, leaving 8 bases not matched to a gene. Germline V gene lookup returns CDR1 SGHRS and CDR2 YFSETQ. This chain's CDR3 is CASSQNSGSDYEQYF. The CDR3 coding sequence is TGCGCCAGCAGCCAAAATAGCGGGAGCGACTACGAGCAGTACTTC.

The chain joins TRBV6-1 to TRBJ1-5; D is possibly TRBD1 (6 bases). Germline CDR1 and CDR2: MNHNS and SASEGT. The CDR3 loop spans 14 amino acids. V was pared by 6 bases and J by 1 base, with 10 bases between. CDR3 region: CASRGQMSNQPQHF. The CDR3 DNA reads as TGTGCCAGCAGAGGACAGATGAGCAATCAGCCCCAGCATTTT.

CDR3 residues: CASSLGQVPAYEQYF. The DNA of the CDR3 is TGTGCCAGCAGTCTAGGACAGGTTCCTGCCTACGAGCAGTACTTC. V and J are TRBV9 and TRBJ2-7, with 7 bases matching TRBD1. Germline CDR1 is SGDLS and CDR2 is YYNGEE. V shed 5 bases, J shed 2 bases, and the junction held 10 bases outside the gene matches. The CDR3 sequence is 15 residues long.

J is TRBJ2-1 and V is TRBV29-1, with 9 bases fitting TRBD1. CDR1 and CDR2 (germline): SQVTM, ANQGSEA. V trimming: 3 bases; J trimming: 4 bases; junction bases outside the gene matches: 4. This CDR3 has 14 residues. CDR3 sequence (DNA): TGCAGCGTTGATTACGGACAGGGGTACAATGAGCAGTTCTTC. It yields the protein CSVDYGQGYNEQFF.